This T cell receptor beta chain was obtained from a study of spatial heterogeneity in lung cancer. All TCR cDNA molecules were individually tagged with a unique molecular identifier. TCRdb independently ran MiXCR on the 5' RACE reads; one entry per CDR3 protein. The sample records approximately 49,000 distinct CDR3 sequences, under 6% being singletons. Time point of the sample: sample taken at primary tumor resection. Regarding the study as a whole: More often at tumor resection than at routine follow-up, ubiquitous expanded tumor TCRs were detected in the blood.

About this clonotype: What it recognizes is unknown. A much larger clone sits a single nucleotide away, making a read error possible.

CDR1 and CDR2 (germline): MNHEY, SMNVEV (reference sequence). The CDR3 consists of 14 residues. The TCR comes from a male donor with early-stage non-small cell lung cancer. The sample in question was PBMCs, obtained at surgery. The chain joins TRBV27 to TRBJ2-5; perhaps TRBD1 as D (5 bases). The CDR3 region has the DNA TGTGCCAGCAGCCGCCCCGACAGCCAAGAGAACCAGTACTTC. Its protein product is CASSRPDSQENQYF.